Each of the 11 T cell receptor beta chains below was sequenced from the same sample in a study of shared clonotypes between healthy human individuals (dated by TCRdb to 2018 to 2021). The library was obtained by the immunoSEQ multiplex PCR assay. Sourced from immuneACCESS, this table was stored by TCRdb with only in-frame sequences that have V and J called. A share of the clones is absent; for the studies checked, an unresolved V gene accounts for under half, and the remainder has no known explanation. The sample records about 490,000 clones, roughly 80% of which are singletons. Jointly, the top ten make up about an eighth of the sample. Sequencing was carried out using PBMCs. Receptor source: a woman in her 40s in good health. Some clones in this sample may be carry-over from other donors' samples.

About this clone: This is likely an artifact of a read error, given a far larger clone one base away. V is TRBV4-1 and J is TRBJ2-5; no reliable D call. V was pared by 1 base and J by 2 bases, with 5 bases between. Germline V gives CDR1 MGHRA, CDR2 YSYEKL. The CDR3 extends over 13 amino acids. Here the CDR3 reads CASSQGQQETQYF. The DNA of the CDR3 is TGCGCCAGCAGCCAAGGGCAACAAGAGACCCAGTACTTC.

Comment on this clone: A read error likely explains this, since a far larger clone differs by one base. The same CDR3 is also encoded by other DNA sequences in this sample. The genes are TRBV29-1 and TRBJ2-3, with D possibly being TRBD2 (5 bases). The germline V and J ends were trimmed by 4 bases and 2 bases, with 13 bases remaining between them. Germline V gene sequence: CDR1 SQVTM, CDR2 ANQGSEA. The CDR3 loop spans 14 amino acids. The CDR3 spells CSVGAGTATDTQYF. The CDR3, as DNA: TGCAGCGTTGGGGCGGGTACAGCCACAGATACGCAGTATTTT.

The chain joins TRBV10-3 to TRBJ1-4; D perhaps matches TRBD1 (6 bases). Trimming took 2 bases from V and 6 from J, leaving 13 bases between them. Germline assignment: CDR1 ENHRY and CDR2 SYGVKD. The CDR3 covers 15 residues. Here the CDR3 reads CAISEPGGPDEKLFF. CDR3 nucleotides: TGTGCCATCAGTGAGCCTGGGGGGCCCGATGAAAAACTGTTTTTT.

This chain joins TRBV9 and TRBJ2-3, with D possibly TRBD2 on 6 matching bases. This CDR3 spans 16 amino acids. Germline V gene lookup returns CDR1 SGDLS and CDR2 YYNGEE. Trimming cost V 0 bases and J 4 bases, with 15 bases left between them. CDR3 region: CASSVANGAGSDTQYF. The CDR3 DNA follows: TGTGCCAGCAGCGTAGCCAACGGGGCGGGGTCAGATACGCAGTATTTT.

The sample holds a few counts of this clone. The rearrangement links TRBV15 to TRBJ1-2; possible D gene TRBD1, 6 bases. The CDR3 sequence is 14 residues long. Germline V gives CDR1 LNHNV, CDR2 YYDKDF (reference sequence). V dropped 0 bases and J dropped 12 bases, with 17 bases sitting between them. CDR3 protein: CATSRDLLGGGDTF. In DNA, the CDR3 is TGTGCCACCAGCAGAGATTTACTTGGGGGCGGTGACACCTTC. Variable domain in full (rest from reference TRBV15 and TRBJ1-2): DAMVIQNPRYQVTQFGKPVTLSCSQTLNHNVMYWYQQKSSQAPKLLFHYYDKDFNNEADTPDNFQSRRPNTSFCFLDIRSPGLGDTAMYLCATSRDLLGGGDTFGSGTRLTVV.

The V gene is TRBV21-1, the J gene TRBJ2-7; the table's D call, TRBD1, has no DNA check behind it. TRBV21-1 is classified as a pseudogene. The CDR3 contains 17 residues. The CDR3, as DNA: TGTGCCAGCAGCAAAGCCAAAACAGAAACCTCCTCCTACGAGCAGTACTTC. Protein: CASSKAKTETSSYEQYF.

In the case of this clone: The junction shows a germline mismatch at one end, possibly a read error. The chain's CDR3 is CASSPGLPPSTDTQYF. The CDR3 DNA reads as TGTGCTAGCAGCCCCGGACTCCCACCCAGCACAGATACGCAGTATTTT. The chain has TRBV7-7 and TRBJ2-3, with D perhaps matching TRBD2 (5 bases). Per the germline V gene, CDR1 is SSHAT and CDR2 is FNYEAQ (reference sequence). The CDR3 is 16 residues long.

The CDR3 reads CARRTSGTNPYYEQYF. The CDR3 DNA sequence: TGTGCCAGACGGACTAGCGGGACCAACCCTTACTACGAGCAGTACTTC. The chain employs TRBV19 and TRBJ2-7; 12 bases line up with TRBD2. Trimming removed 9 bases from V and 3 bases from J; junction bases left unmatched: 12. The CDR3 is made up of 16 amino acids. Germline V gene data show CDR1 as LNHDA and CDR2 as SQIVND (reference sequence).

In this sample, this clone turned up many times. J is TRBJ1-1 and V is TRBV5-1; the D gene is possibly TRBD1 (5 bases). CDR1 is SGHRS, CDR2 YFSETQ, per germline. V was pared by 0 bases and J by 2 bases, with 11 bases between. The CDR3 totals 15 residues. Here the CDR3 DNA reads TGCGCCAGCAGCTTGGGCGAGACAGCCAACACTGAAGCTTTCTTT. Protein product: CASSLGETANTEAFF.

Comments on this clone: With only one base between it and a far larger clone, this is likely a read error. The genes are TRBV4-2 and TRBJ2-1; the D gene could be TRBD1 or TRBD2 (5 bases each). Germline assignment: CDR1 LGHNA and CDR2 YNFKEQ. This CDR3 has 12 residues. V was pared by 1 base and J by 12 bases, with 10 bases between. CDR3 loop: CASSQVGEGQFF. CDR3 DNA: TGTGCCAGCAGCCAAGTGGGGGAAGGGCAGTTCTTC.

Note on this clone: A read error is likely here: a far larger clone is one base away. This likely comes from a read error, as the CDR3 has no conserved phenylalanine or tryptophan at its end. The chain uses TRBV2 and TRBJ1-1; 7 bases agree with TRBD1. With V trimmed by 6 bases and J by 1 base, 5 bases remained unmatched. The germline V gene has CDR1 SNHLY and CDR2 FYNNEI. This CDR3 spans 14 amino acids. The CDR3, as DNA: TGTGCCAGCAGGGCCAGGACAGGGAACACTGAAGCTTTCCTT. It yields the protein CASRARTGNTEAFL.